Below, 16 T cell receptor beta chains from the same sample are listed, as sequenced in a study of blood T cell repertoires in COVID-19. Measured with immunoSEQ multiplex PCR; TCRdb has only the in-frame clones, and not every one. The repertoire has about 210,000 clones, around four fifths of them found once; the top ten carry 0.95%. Sequenced sample: peripheral blood. The receptors were gathered from a man in his 60s with COVID-19, enrolled during active disease.

The V call is TRBV7-9, the J call TRBJ1-1, with a tentative D call TRBD1 (6 bases). CDR3 length: 16 residues. V was clipped by 5 bases and J by 3 bases, with 19 bases between them. The germline CDR1 and CDR2 sequences are SEHNR and FQNEAQ (reference sequence). The chain's CDR3 is CASSPHRALTDTEAFF. In DNA, the CDR3 is TGTGCCAGCAGCCCCCACAGGGCGCTGACGGACACTGAAGCTTTCTTT.

The chain joins TRBV5-1 to TRBJ2-1; the match to TRBD1 covers 8 bases. The CDR3 runs 15 residues. Trimming at V came to 0 bases and at J to 8 bases, leaving 7 bases not matched to a gene. The germline gives CDR1 SGHRS, CDR2 YFSETQ. The CDR3 region has the DNA TGCGCCAGCAGCTTGGCCGGACAGGGCCCCTATGAGCAGTTCTTC. Protein sequence: CASSLAGQGPYEQFF.

This rearrangement joins TRBV25-1 to TRBJ1-4; 12 bases match TRBD1. The V gene end was trimmed by 3 bases and the J gene end by 8 bases; junction bases not matched to a gene: 4. Germline values: CDR1 MGHDK, CDR2 SYGVNS. The CDR3 runs 15 residues. DNA for the CDR3: TGTGCCAGCAGTGACCCGGGACAGGGGGCGGAAAAACTGTTTTTT. Protein: CASSDPGQGAEKLFF.

The rearrangement uses TRBV3-1 (or the pseudogene TRBV3-2) and TRBJ1-2, with D tentatively TRBD1 (5 bases). Germline CDR1 reads LGHDT; CDR2 reads YNNKEL (reference sequence). Trimming stripped 3 bases from V and 4 bases from J, with 18 bases between. CDR3 length equals 16 residues. In nucleotides, the CDR3 is TGTGCCAGCAGCCAGGAGGGGCAAGCGGAAGTCTATGGCTACACCTTC. It translates to CASSQEGQAEVYGYTF.

The DNA of the CDR3 is TGTGCCAGCAGTTTATCGCGGGGAGAGACCCAGTACTTC. Encoded protein: CASSLSRGETQYF. J is TRBJ2-5 and V is TRBV27, with D tentatively TRBD2 (6 bases). Germline V gene sequence: CDR1 MNHEY, CDR2 SMNVEV (reference sequence). There are 13 residues in the CDR3. The V and J ends lost 0 bases and 4 bases respectively, with 6 bases between them.

The chain carries TRBV5-4 and TRBJ2-7; TRBD1 aligns across 9 bases. The J segment lost 3 bases and the V segment lost 4 bases, leaving 8 bases of the junction unmatched. Germline V gene data show CDR1 as SGHNT and CDR2 as YYREEE (reference sequence). The CDR3 consists of 15 residues. DNA of the CDR3: TGTGCCAGCAGCACACAGGGGGCGAATTTCTACGAGCAGTACTTC. Translated, it gives CASSTQGANFYEQYF.

This clone was detected a few times. The chain uses TRBV7-9 and TRBJ2-3; maybe TRBD1 (5 bases). Germline CDR1 SEHNR, CDR2 FQNEAQ (reference sequence). This CDR3 spans 12 amino acids. V lost 1 base to trimming and J lost 8 bases, with 7 bases between them. The CDR3 reads CASSLGQTTQYF. CDR3 sequence (DNA): TGTGCCAGCAGCTTAGGACAGACTACGCAGTATTTT.

The chain combines TRBV2 with TRBJ1-2, with 7 bases fitting TRBD1. The CDR3 length is 13 residues. The junction had 5 bases not matched to a gene; V was cut back by 6 bases and J by 4 bases. Germline V gives CDR1 SNHLY, CDR2 FYNNEI. CDR3 sequence (DNA): TGTGCCAGCAGGACGGGACAGTTCTATGGCTACACCTTC. This gives the protein CASRTGQFYGYTF. Supplemented by reference TRBV2 and TRBJ1-2, the full variable domain reads EPEVTQTPSHQVTQMGQEVILRCVPISNHLYFYWYRQILGQKVEFLVSFYNNEISEKSEIFDDQFSVERPDGSNFTLKIRSTKLEDSAMYFCASRTGQFYGYTFGSGTRLTVV.

This clone has only a few counts. The genes are TRBV19 and TRBJ1-6, with 8 bases aligning to TRBD1. Germline V gene lookup returns CDR1 LNHDA and CDR2 SQIVND (reference sequence). This CDR3 contains 15 residues. The J segment lost 3 bases and the V segment lost 6 bases, leaving 4 bases of the junction unmatched. CDR3 region: CASRPGQGYNSPLHF. In DNA form, the CDR3 reads TGTGCCAGTAGGCCCGGACAGGGCTATAATTCACCCCTCCACTTT. The complete variable domain, with remaining parts taken from reference TRBV19 and TRBJ1-6, reads DGGITQSPKYLFRKEGQNVTLSCEQNLNHDAMYWYRQDPGQGLRLIYYSQIVNDFQKGDIAEGYSVSREKKESFPLTVTSAQKNPTAFYLCASRPGQGYNSPLHFGNGTRLTVT.

The chain is built from TRBV3-1 (or the pseudogene TRBV3-2) and TRBJ1-5; D ambiguous. V shed 0 bases and J shed 7 bases, with 7 bases lying between them. The CDR3 contains 13 residues. CDR1 LGHDT and CDR2 YNNKEL come from the germline V gene (reference sequence). The CDR3: CASSQDRFQPQHF. The CDR3 nucleotides are TGTGCCAGCAGCCAAGATCGGTTCCAGCCCCAGCATTTT.

This sequence joins TRBV18 and TRBJ2-5; the match to TRBD2 covers 10 bases. The germline gives CDR1 KGHSH, CDR2 LQKENI. The CDR3 loop spans 16 amino acids. Trimming removed 1 base from V and 1 base from J; junction bases left unmatched: 3. CDR3 region: CASSPLAGGPQETQYF. CDR3 DNA sequence: TGTGCCAGCTCACCACTAGCGGGAGGTCCCCAAGAGACCCAGTACTTC.

The chain links TRBV3-1 (or the pseudogene TRBV3-2) to TRBJ1-1; tentative D call: TRBD1 (5 bases). This CDR3 has 14 amino acids. The germline V and J ends were trimmed by 4 bases and 4 bases, with 13 bases remaining between them. The germline V gene has CDR1 LGHDT and CDR2 YNNKEL (reference sequence). The DNA for the CDR3 is TGTGCCAGCAGCCTTTCTAACGGGGGCACTGAAGCTTTCTTT. Protein sequence: CASSLSNGGTEAFF.

The rearrangement joins TRBV2 to TRBJ2-5; D is perhaps TRBD1 (5 bases). CDR1 is SNHLY, CDR2 FYNNEI, per germline. Trimming shortened V by 11 bases and J by 5 bases, and 9 bases separated the two germline ends. This CDR3 is built from 10 residues. CDR3 DNA: TGTGCCGGGGCCATGGAGACCCAGTACTTC. Residues: CAGAMETQYF. Variable domain in full (rest from reference TRBV2 and TRBJ2-5): EPEVTQTPSHQVTQMGQEVILRCVPISNHLYFYWYRQILGQKVEFLVSFYNNEISEKSEIFDDQFSVERPDGSNFTLKIRSTKLEDSAMYFCAGAMETQYFGPGTRLLVL.

This chain joins TRBV28 and TRBJ2-7; 7 bases fit TRBD1. The germline V gene encodes CDR1 MDHEN and CDR2 SYDVKM. The V and J ends lost 5 bases and 2 bases, in that order; junction bases with no gene match: 6. This CDR3 contains 14 residues. CDR3 sequence (DNA): TGTGCCAGCAGTATCTACAGGGGTCCCTACGAGCAGTACTTC. Protein sequence: CASSIYRGPYEQYF.

Points on this clone: Other DNA sequences in this specimen translate into the identical CDR3. This rearrangement joins TRBV30 to TRBJ1-1; possibly TRBD1 for D (5 bases). The CDR3 is made up of 13 amino acids. In germline, CDR1 is GTSNPN, CDR2 SVGIG (reference sequence). The V and J ends lost 2 bases and 0 bases respectively, with 7 bases between them. DNA for the CDR3: TGTGCCTGGAGTCCGACAGTGAACACTGAAGCTTTCTTT. Translated: CAWSPTVNTEAFF.

The chain carries TRBV29-1 and TRBJ1-2; TRBD1 might be the D (6 bases). Trimming stripped 4 bases from V and 7 bases from J, with 22 bases between. This CDR3 is 15 amino acids long. The germline V gene has CDR1 SQVTM and CDR2 ANQGSEA. The chain's CDR3 is CSVVVDLPHRAGYTF. CDR3 nucleotide sequence: TGCAGCGTTGTGGTCGACCTCCCGCACAGGGCTGGCTACACCTTC.